The T cell receptor (beta chain) described here comes from a study of cytomegalovirus exposure and HLA in healthy donors. Study-wide findings and caveats: It was reported that the classifier diagnosed cytomegalovirus status with high specificity and sensitivity in both the original and validation cohorts. Reported findings show TCR beta sequences accurately forecast HLA-A and HLA-B alleles in most subjects.

The germline V gene has CDR1 SGHAT and CDR2 FQNNGV. This CDR3 is 13 amino acids long. Trimming took off 2 bases at V and 8 bases at J, with 13 bases between the two ends. Primers included in the PCR were 60 Vbeta and 13 Jbeta primers. TCRdb keeps only in-frame clones here, not all; method: immunoSEQ multiplex PCR. The table has roughly 140,000 clones, about four fifths seen once; the top ten hold approximately 2%. Turning to this clone: Antigen specificity is unknown.

The receptor comes from a young man in good health and CMV-seronegative. The V call is TRBV11-2, the J call TRBJ2-7; D possibly corresponds to TRBD2 (7 bases). Sample: PBMCs. Written as DNA, the CDR3 is TGTGCCAGCAGCTTAAGGGGGGGGGAAAAGCAGTACTTC. It codes for CASSLRGGEKQYF.